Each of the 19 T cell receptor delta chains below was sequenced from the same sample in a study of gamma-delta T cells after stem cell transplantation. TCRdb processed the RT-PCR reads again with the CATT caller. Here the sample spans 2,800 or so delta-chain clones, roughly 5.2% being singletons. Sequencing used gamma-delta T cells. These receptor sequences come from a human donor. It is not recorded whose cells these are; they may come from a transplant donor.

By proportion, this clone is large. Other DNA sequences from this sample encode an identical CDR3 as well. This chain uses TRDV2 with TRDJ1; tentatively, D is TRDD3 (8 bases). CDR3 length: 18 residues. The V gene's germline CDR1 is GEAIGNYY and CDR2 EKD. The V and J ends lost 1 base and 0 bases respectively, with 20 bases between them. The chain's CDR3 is CACDTLIPTGDNTDKLIF. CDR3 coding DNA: TGTGCCTGTGACACTTTAATTCCTACGGGGGATAACACCGATAAACTCATCTTT.

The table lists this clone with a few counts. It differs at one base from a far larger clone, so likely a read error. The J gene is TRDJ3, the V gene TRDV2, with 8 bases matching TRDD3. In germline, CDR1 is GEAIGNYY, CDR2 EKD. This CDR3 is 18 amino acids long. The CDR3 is CACDSWGNDPWDTRQLFF. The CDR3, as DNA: TGTGCCTGTGACAGCTGGGGGAACGACCCCTGGGACACCCGACAGCTGTTTTTC.

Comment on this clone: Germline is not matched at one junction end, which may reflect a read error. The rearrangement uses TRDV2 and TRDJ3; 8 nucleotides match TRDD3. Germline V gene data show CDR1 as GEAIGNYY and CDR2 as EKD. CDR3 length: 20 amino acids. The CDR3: CACDTGGLGDPSCDTRPMFF. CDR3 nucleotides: TGTGCCTGTGACACAGGAGGCCTGGGGGACCCCTCCTGTGACACCCGACCGATGTTTTTC.

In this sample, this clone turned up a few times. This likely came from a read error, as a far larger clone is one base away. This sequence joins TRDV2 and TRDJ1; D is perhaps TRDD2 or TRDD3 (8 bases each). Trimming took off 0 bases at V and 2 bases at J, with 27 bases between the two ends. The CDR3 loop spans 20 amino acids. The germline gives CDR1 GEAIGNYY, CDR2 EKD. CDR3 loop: CACDTLPTARDTRGTDKLIF. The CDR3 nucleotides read TGTGCCTGTGACACCCTTCCTACGGCCCGGGATACGCGGGGAACCGATAAACTCATCTTT.

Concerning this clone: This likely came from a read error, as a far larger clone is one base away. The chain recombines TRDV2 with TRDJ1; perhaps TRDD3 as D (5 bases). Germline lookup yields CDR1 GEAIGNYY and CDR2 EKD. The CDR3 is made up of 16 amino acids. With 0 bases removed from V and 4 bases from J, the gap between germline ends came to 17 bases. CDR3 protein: CACDTVGAHWNDKLIF. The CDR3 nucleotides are TGTGCCTGTGACACCGTTGGGGCTCATTGGAACGATAAACTCATCTTT.

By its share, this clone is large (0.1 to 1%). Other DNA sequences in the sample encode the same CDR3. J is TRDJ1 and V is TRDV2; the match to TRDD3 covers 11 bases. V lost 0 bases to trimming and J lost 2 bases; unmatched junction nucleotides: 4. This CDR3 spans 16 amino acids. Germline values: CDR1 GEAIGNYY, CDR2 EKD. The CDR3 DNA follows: TGTGCCTGTGACACCGGGAACTGGGGGATAACCGATAAACTCATCTTT. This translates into CACDTGNWGITDKLIF.

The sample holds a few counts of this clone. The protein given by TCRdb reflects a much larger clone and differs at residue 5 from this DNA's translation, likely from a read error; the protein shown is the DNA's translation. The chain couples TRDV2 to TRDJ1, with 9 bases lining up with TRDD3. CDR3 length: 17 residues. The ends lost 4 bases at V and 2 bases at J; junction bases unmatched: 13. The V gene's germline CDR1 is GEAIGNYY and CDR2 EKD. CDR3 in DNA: TGTGCCTGTGATTGGCCCATTGGGGATACGAGGACCGATAAACTCATCTTT. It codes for CACDWPIGDTRTDKLIF.

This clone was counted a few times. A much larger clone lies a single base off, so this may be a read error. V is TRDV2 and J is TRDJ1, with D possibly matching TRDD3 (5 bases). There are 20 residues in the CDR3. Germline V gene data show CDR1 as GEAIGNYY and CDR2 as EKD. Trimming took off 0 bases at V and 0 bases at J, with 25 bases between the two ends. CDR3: CACDTAVVPSGGGYTDKLIF. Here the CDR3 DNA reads TGTGCCTGTGACACCGCCGTGGTACCGTCTGGCGGGGGGTACACCGATAAACTCATCTTT.

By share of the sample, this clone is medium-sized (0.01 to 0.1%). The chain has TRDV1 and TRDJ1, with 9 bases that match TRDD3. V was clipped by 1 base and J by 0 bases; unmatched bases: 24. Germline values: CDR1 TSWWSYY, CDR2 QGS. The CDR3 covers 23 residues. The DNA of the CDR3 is TGTGCTCTTGGGGAACCATTTCCCACAGTACTGGGGGACTTGATAGACTACACCGATAAACTCATCTTT. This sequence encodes CALGEPFPTVLGDLIDYTDKLIF.

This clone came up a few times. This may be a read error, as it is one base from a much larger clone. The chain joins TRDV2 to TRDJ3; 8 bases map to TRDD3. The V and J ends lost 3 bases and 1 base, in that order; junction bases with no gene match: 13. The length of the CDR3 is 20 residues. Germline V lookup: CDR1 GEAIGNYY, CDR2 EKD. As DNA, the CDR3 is TGTGCCTGTGACTCAGTACTGGGGGGTACGCTGTCCTGGGACACCCGACAGATGTTTTTC. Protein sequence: CACDSVLGGTLSWDTRQMFF.

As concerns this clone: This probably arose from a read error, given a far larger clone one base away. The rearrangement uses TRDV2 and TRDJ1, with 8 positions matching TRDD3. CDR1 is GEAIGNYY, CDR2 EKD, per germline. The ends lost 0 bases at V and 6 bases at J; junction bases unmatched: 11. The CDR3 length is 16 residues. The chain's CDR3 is CACDTSTGGRPNKLIF. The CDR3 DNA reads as TGTGCCTGTGACACCTCGACTGGGGGCCGACCCAATAAACTCATCTTT.

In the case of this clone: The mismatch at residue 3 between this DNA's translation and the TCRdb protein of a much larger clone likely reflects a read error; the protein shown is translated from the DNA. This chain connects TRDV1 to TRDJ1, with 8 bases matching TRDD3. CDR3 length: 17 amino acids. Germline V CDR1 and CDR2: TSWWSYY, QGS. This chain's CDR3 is CAFGELGQARGIGGLIF. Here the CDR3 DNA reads TGTGCTTTTGGGGAACTAGGGCAAGCTAGGGGGATAGGCGGACTCATCTTT.

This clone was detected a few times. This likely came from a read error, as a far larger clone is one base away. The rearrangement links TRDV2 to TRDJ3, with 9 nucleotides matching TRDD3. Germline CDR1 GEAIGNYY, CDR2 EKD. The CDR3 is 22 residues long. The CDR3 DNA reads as TGTGCCTGTGACCCCGCCTTCGCGTCTACTGGGGGACCCTCCTGGGACACCCGACAGACGTTTTTC. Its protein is CACDPAFASTGGPSWDTRQTFF.

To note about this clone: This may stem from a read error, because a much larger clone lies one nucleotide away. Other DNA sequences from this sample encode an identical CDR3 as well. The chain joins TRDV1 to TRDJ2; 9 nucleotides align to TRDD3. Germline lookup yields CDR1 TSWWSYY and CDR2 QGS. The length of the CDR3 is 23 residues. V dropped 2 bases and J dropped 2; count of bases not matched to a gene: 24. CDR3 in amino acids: CALGEGVVILRTGGPYLTAQLFF. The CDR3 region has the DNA TGTGCTCTTGGGGAAGGAGTAGTAATCCTACGTACTGGGGGACCCTACTTGACAGCACAACTCTTCTTT.

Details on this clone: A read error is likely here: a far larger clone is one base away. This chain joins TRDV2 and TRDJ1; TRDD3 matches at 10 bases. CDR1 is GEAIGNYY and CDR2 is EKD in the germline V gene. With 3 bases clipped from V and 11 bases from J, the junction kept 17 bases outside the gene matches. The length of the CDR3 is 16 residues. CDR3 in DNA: TGTGCCTGTGACCCTACCGAAATGGGGGATACACGTTGCCTCATCTTT. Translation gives CACDPTEMGDTRCLIF.

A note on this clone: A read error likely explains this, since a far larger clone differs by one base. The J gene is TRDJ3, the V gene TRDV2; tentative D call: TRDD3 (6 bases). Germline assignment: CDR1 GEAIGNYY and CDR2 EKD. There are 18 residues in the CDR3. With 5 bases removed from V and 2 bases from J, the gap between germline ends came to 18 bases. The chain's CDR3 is CACGTAGDLAWDTRQMFF. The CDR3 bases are TGTGCCTGTGGCACGGCTGGGGACCTTGCCTGGGACACCCGACAGATGTTTTTC.

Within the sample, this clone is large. This CDR3 reads CACDTMIPAWDTRQMFF. CDR3 nucleotides: TGTGCCTGTGACACTATGATACCCGCCTGGGACACCCGACAGATGTTTTTC. V and J are TRDV2 and TRDJ3; tentative D call: TRDD3 (5 bases). Per the germline V gene, CDR1 is GEAIGNYY and CDR2 is EKD. This CDR3 has 17 residues. The V end was cut by 1 base, the J end by 2 bases, with 11 bases between.

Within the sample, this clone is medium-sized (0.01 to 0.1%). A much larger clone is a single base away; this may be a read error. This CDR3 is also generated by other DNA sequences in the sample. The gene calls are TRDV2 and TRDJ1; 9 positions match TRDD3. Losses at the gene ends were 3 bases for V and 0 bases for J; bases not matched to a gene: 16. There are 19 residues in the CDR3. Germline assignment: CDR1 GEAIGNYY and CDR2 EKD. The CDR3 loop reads CACDQLGDYSTSNTDKLIF. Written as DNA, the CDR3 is TGTGCCTGTGACCAGCTGGGGGATTATAGCACTTCTAACACCGATAAACTCATCTTT.

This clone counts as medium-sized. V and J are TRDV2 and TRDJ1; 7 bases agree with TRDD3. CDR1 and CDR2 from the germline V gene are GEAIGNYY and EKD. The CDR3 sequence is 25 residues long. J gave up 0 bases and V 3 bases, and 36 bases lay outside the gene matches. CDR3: CACDPLGSESPMGYTPPAHTDKLIF. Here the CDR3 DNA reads TGTGCCTGTGACCCCCTGGGGTCCGAGTCCCCGATGGGATACACCCCGCCGGCGCACACCGATAAACTCATCTTT.